This T cell receptor beta chain was sequenced during a study of OX40 agonist ivuxolimab in advanced cancers. Overall study results and limits: More expanded clones were found, on average, in CD8+ than in CD4+ T cells.

Assay used: immunoSEQ multiplex PCR; TCRdb lists only in-frame clones, some missing. The sample yields around 110,000 clones, under 95% seen once. The V end was cut by 2 bases, the J end by 4 bases, with 9 bases between. Germline V gene data show CDR1 as LNHDA and CDR2 as SQIVND (reference sequence). CDR3 size: 14 residues. Concerning this clone: Its antigen remains unknown.

This TCR was recovered from an adult with an advanced solid tumor such as melanoma, head and neck, liver or kidney cancer. The rearrangement links TRBV19 to TRBJ1-3; the D gene is possibly TRBD1 (6 bases). This specimen was CD4+ or CD8+ T cells sorted from blood, taken in a trial of the OX40 agonist ivuxolimab. CDR3 amino acids: CASSILQGGNTIYF. For the CDR3, the DNA is TGTGCCAGTAGTATACTCCAGGGGGGAAACACCATATATTTT.